This TCR beta chain was recorded in a study of T cells after yellow fever vaccination. This clonotype was recorded at least ten times. Its antigen is undetermined. General study points: Across the CD4 and CD8 compartments, a small share of clonotypes was present in both. Clones from primary vaccination mostly reappeared after the booster (96% CD4, about 88% CD8).

TCRdb independently ran MiXCR on the 5' RACE reads; one entry per CDR3 protein. The sample records approximately 250,000 distinct CDR3 sequences, approximately 3.6% being singletons. The CDR3 runs 16 residues. Germline lookup yields CDR1 DFQATT and CDR2 SNEGSKA (reference sequence). The ends lost 5 bases at V and 8 bases at J; junction bases unmatched: 15. V usage is TRBV20-1 and J usage is TRBJ1-4; TRBD1 aligns across 9 bases. Sample: PBMCs, taken 15 days after the yellow fever booster vaccination. The TCR originated in a man aged 18 to 30 who received the YFV17D yellow fever vaccine. The CDR3 region is CSAVVVGGQGSEKLFF. CDR3 nucleotide sequence: TGCAGTGCTGTGGTAGTAGGGGGACAGGGCAGCGAAAAACTGTTTTTT.